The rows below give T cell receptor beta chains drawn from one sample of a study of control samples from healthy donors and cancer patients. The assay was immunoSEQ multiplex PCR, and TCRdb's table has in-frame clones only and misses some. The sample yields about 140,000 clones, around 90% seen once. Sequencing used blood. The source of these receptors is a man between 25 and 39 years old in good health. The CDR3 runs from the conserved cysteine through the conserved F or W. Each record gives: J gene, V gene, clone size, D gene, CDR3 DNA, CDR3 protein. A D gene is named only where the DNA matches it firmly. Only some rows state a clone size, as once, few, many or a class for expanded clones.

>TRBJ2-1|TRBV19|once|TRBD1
TGTGCCAGTAGTATTGGGACAGGGGGGCGGAATGAGCAGTTCTTC
CASSIGTGGRNEQFF
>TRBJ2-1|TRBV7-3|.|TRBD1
TGTGCCAGCAGCTTTAGACAGGGCGACAATGAGCAGTTCTTC
CASSFRQGDNEQFF
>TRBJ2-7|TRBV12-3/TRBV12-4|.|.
TGTGCCAGCAGTTATGAGGGACACAACGAGCAGTACTTC
CASSYEGHNEQYF
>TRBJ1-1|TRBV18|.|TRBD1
TGTGCCAGCTCAGGACAGGGGGTAATGAACACTGAAGCTTTCTTT
CASSGQGVMNTEAFF
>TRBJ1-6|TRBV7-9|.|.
TGTGCCAGCCGGGGTCCAGTCAGGGATTCACCCCTCCACTTT
CASRGPVRDSPLHF
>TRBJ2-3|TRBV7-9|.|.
TGTGCCAGCAGCTTAAACAGGGGCACAGATACGCAGTATTTT
CASSLNRGTDTQYF
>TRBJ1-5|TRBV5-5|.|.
TGTGCCAGCATGGTAGGCACTGATCAGCCCCAGCATTTT
CASMVGTDQPQHF
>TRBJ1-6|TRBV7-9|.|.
TGTGCCAGCAGGGGGAGGGTGTCCAATTCACCCCTCCACTTT
CASRGRVSNSPLHF
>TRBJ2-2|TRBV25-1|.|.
TGTGCCAGCAGTGACAGGAGCAACACCGGGGAGCTGTTTTTT
CASSDRSNTGELFF
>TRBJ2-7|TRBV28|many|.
TGTGCCAGCAGTTTCTCTAGTCCCTACGAGCAGTACTTC
CASSFSSPYEQYF
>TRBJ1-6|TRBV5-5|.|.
TGTGCCAGCAGCTTGGTAGGGGACAAAGATTCACCCCTCCACTTT
CASSLVGDKDSPLHF
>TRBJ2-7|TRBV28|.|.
TGTGCCAGCAGTTTAGGACGGACCCTCTCCTACGAGCAGTACTTC
CASSLGRTLSYEQYF
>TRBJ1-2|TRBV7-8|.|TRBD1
TGTGCCAGCAGCTCCACCGGGACAGGATTGAACTATGGCTACACCTTC
CASSSTGTGLNYGYTF
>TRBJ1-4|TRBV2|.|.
TGTGCCAGCAGCTCCCAGGGGCCGGGCGAAAAACTGTTTTTT
CASSSQGPGEKLFF
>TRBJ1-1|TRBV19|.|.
TGTGCCAGTACCCCTATAATAAAAGGCACTGAAGCTTTCTTT
CASTPIIKGTEAFF
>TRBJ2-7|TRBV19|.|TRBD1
TGTGCCAGTAGACCAGACAGGGATAAGTCTTACGAGCAGTACTTC
CASRPDRDKSYEQYF
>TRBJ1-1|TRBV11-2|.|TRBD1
TGTGCCAGCAGCTTAGATCTCTGGACAGGGTCGAACACTGAAGCTTTCTTT
CASSLDLWTGSNTEAFF
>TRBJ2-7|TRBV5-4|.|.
TGTGCCAGCAGCTGGGATCCTCAGGCGTACGAGCAGTACTTC
CASSWDPQAYEQYF
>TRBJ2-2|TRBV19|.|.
TGTGCCAGTATGCGGGACAGAGGCACCGGGGAGCTGTTTTTT
CASMRDRGTGELFF
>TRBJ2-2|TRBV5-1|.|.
TGCGCCAGCGCGACAGGGAGGACCGGGGAGCTGTTTTTT
CASATGRTGELFF
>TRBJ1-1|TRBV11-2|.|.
TGTGCCAGCAGCTTACGGGGGGCGGGTGAAGCTTTCTTT
CASSLRGAGEAFF
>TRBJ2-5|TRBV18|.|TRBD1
TGTGCCAGCTCGGACAGGGACGGGCAAGAGACCCAGTACTTC
CASSDRDGQETQYF
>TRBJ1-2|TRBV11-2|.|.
TGTGCCAGCAGCTATAGGGACTATGGCTACACCTTC
CASSYRDYGYTF
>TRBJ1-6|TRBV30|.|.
TGTGCCTGGAGTCCCAATTCCGGACAGAGAAATTCACCCCTCCACTTT
CAWSPNSGQRNSPLHF
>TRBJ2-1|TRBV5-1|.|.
TGCGCCAGCAGCTTGGGAGTTAGCCCCCACAATGAGCAGTTCTTC
CASSLGVSPHNEQFF
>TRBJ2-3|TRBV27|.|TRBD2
TGTGCCAGCAGTTCGGGACTAGCTGTGACAGATACGCAGTATTTT
CASSSGLAVTDTQYF
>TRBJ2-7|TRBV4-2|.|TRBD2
TGTGCCAGCAGCCCCTCTACTAGCGGGGGCTACGAGCAGTACTTC
CASSPSTSGGYEQYF
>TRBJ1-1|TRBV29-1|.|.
TGCAGCGTTGAAGCAGGGAACACTGAAGCTTTCTTT
CSVEAGNTEAFF
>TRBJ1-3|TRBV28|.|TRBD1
TGTGCCAGCAGTTTATCCGGGACAGCTGGAAACACCATATATTTT
CASSLSGTAGNTIYF
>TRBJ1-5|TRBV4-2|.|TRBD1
TGTGCCAGCAGCCAAGATGGGGACAGGGACTTCAATCAGCCCCAGCATTTT
CASSQDGDRDFNQPQHF
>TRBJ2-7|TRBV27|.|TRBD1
TGTGCCAGCAGTTTATCATCAGGGGACAGAACCTACGAGCAGTACTTC
CASSLSSGDRTYEQYF
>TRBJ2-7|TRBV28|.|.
TGTGCCAGCAGTTTACAGGCCTACGAGCAGTACTTC
CASSLQAYEQYF
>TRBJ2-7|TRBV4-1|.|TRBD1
TGCGCCAGCAGCTCAACACAGGGGGCTGGTTACGAGCAGTACTTC
CASSSTQGAGYEQYF
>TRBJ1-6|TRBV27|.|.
TGTGCCAGCAGCTTGCCGAGGGGTAATTCACCCCTCCACTTT
CASSLPRGNSPLHF
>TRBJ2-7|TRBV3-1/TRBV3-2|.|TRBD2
TGTGCCAGCAGCCAAGGCGGGGGGTTCTCCTACGAGCAGTACTTC
CASSQGGGFSYEQYF
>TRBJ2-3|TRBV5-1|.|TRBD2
TGCGCCAGCAGCTTGTTAGCGGGGGGGCAGGGCACAGATACGCAGTATTTT
CASSLLAGGQGTDTQYF
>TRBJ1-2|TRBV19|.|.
TGTGCCAGTACCCAGCAGCCAGGGGTTAATGGCTACACCTTC
CASTQQPGVNGYTF
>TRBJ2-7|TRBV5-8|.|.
TGTGCCAGCAGCTCACAGATCGCCTACGAGCAGTACTTC
CASSSQIAYEQYF
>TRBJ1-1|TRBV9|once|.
TGTGCCAGCAGCGTAGATCAACAGAGCATGAACACTGAAGCTTTCTTT
CASSVDQQSMNTEAFF
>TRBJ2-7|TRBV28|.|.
TGTGCCAGCAGTTTAACCGGCCCACTTCGCGAGCAGTACTTC
CASSLTGPLREQYF
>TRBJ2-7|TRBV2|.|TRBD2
TGTGCCAGCAGTACGGGACTTGGGACTAGCCCGAACACTTTCTACGAGCAGTACTTC
CASSTGLGTSPNTFYEQYF
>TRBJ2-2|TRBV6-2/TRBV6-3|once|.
TGTGCCAGCAGTTACAGGGTTGACACCGGGGAGCTGTTTTTT
CASSYRVDTGELFF
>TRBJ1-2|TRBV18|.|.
TGTGCCAGCTCACCACCGGGTTTGGGGGACTACTATGGCTACACCTTC
CASSPPGLGDYYGYTF
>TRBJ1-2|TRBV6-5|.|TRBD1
TGTGCCAGCAGTTACTCTCGGACAGGGGGCAATGGCTACACCTTC
CASSYSRTGGNGYTF
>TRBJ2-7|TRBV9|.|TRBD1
TGTGCCAGCAGCGTAGGGGGCAGGGGGCTTTCCTACGAGCAGTACTTC
CASSVGGRGLSYEQYF
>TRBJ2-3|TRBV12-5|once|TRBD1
TGTGCTAGTGGTTCCGGGACAGGCCCCACAGATACGCAGTATTTT
CASGSGTGPTDTQYF